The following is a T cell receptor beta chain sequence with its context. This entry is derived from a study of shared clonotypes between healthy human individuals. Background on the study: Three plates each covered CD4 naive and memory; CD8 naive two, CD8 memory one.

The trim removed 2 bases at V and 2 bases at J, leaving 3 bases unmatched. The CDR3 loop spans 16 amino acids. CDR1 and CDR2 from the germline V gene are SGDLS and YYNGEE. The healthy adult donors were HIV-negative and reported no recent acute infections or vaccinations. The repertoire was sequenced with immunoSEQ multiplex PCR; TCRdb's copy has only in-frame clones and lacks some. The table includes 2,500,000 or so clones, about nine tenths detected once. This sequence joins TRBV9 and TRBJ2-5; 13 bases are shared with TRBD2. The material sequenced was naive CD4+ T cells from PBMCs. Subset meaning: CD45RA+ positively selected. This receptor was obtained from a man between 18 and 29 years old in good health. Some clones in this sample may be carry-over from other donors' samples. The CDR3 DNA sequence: TGTGCCAGCAGCGTTGCGGGACTAGCGGGACAAGAGACCCAGTACTTC. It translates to CASSVAGLAGQETQYF. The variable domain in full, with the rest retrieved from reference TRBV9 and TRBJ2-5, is DSGVTQTPKHLITATGQRVTLRCSPRSGDLSVYWYQQSLDQGLQFLIQYYNGEERAKGNILERFSAQQFPDLHSELNLSSLELGDSALYFCASSVAGLAGQETQYFGPGTRLLVL.